Included here is one TCR beta chain sequence, with context. Method: immunoSEQ multiplex PCR; TCRdb's copy keeps in-frame clones and lacks some. The data contain 180,000 or so clones, 85% to 95% of them singletons. These data originate in a study of shared clonotypes between healthy human individuals. Sequenced: naive CD4+ T cells sorted from blood. Stated subset: CD45RA+ positively selected. This receptor was obtained from a woman younger than 45 in good health.

CDR3 bases: TGCGCCAGCGACGACGGCCAGAACACTGAAGCTTTCTTT. Translated: CASDDGQNTEAFF. The chain couples TRBV5-1 to TRBJ1-1; D gene ambiguous. The CDR3 spans 13 residues. Germline V gene lookup returns CDR1 SGHRS and CDR2 YFSETQ. V was trimmed by 7 bases and J by 1 base, leaving 11 bases between them.